These 18 T cell receptor beta chains originate from one sample sequenced in a study of T-cell memory formation after mild COVID-19. MiXCR, run by TCRdb on the 5' RACE reads, gives a single entry per CDR3 protein. The table lists 250,000 to 350,000 distinct CDR3 sequences, about 15% of them singletons. Input material: PBMCs or a T cell subset sorted from them (not recorded which). The source of these receptors is a man aged 18-30 years who had mild COVID-19 (a few samples of this study predate the infection). Cell type and time point are not known.

In the case of this clonotype: Germline is not matched at one junction end, which may reflect a read error. The CDR3 nucleotides read TGCAGTGCTGGGCCCCGAGACACCCGGTTTTTGTTC. Encoded protein: CSAGPRDTRFLF. V and J are TRBV20-1 and TRBJ1-1; no reliable D call. The CDR3 runs to 12 residues. Germline V gene sequence: CDR1 DFQATT, CDR2 SNEGSKA (reference sequence).

This clonotype came up many times. The chain recombines TRBV5-1 with TRBJ2-2, with a possible D match to TRBD2 (6 bases). V was pared by 0 bases and J by 4 bases, with 13 bases between. Germline V gives CDR1 SGHRS, CDR2 YFSETQ. The CDR3 consists of 16 residues. The chain's CDR3 is CASSLDGQLATGELFF. The CDR3 nucleotides are TGCGCCAGCAGCTTGGACGGACAACTAGCCACCGGGGAGCTGTTTTTT.

V usage is TRBV2 and J usage is TRBJ2-2; D call uncertain. This CDR3 contains 14 residues. Germline loops: CDR1 SNHLY, CDR2 FYNNEI. V lost 7 bases, J lost 1 base, and 10 bases lay in between. The CDR3 DNA follows: TGTGCCAGCACCGTGAGTAGGAACACCGGGGAGCTGTTTTTT. This gives the protein CASTVSRNTGELFF. The complete variable domain, with remaining parts taken from reference TRBV2 and TRBJ2-2, reads EPEVTQTPSHQVTQMGQEVILRCVPISNHLYFYWYRQILGQKVEFLVSFYNNEISEKSEIFDDQFSVERPDGSNFTLKIRSTKLEDSAMYFCASTVSRNTGELFFGEGSRLTVL.

The V and J genes are TRBV6-6 and TRBJ2-2, with 10 positions matching TRBD1. There are 15 residues in the CDR3. Germline V lookup: CDR1 MNHNY, CDR2 SVGAGI (reference sequence). With 6 bases clipped from V and 3 bases from J, the junction kept 4 bases outside the gene matches. The CDR3 DNA sequence: TGTGCCAGCAGGCCGGGACAGGGGTACACCGGGGAGCTGTTTTTT. Amino acid sequence: CASRPGQGYTGELFF.

The gene calls are TRBV11-1 and TRBJ1-1, with 7 bases that match TRBD1. V was clipped by 3 bases and J by 11 bases; unmatched bases: 12. The length of the CDR3 is 14 residues. Germline CDR1 reads SGHAT; CDR2 reads FQDESV (reference sequence). This chain's CDR3 is CASSFDRETSGAFF. CDR3 nucleotides: TGTGCCAGCAGCTTTGACAGGGAGACGTCTGGGGCTTTCTTT.

The chain couples TRBV4-2 to TRBJ1-5; no firm D call. The germline V gene encodes CDR1 LGHNA and CDR2 YNFKEQ. The CDR3 contains 15 residues. The V and J ends lost 4 bases and 1 base respectively, with 11 bases between them. The CDR3 DNA is TGTGCCAGCAGCCCAGAGGGAAGGAGCAATCAGCCCCAGCATTTT. Translation: CASSPEGRSNQPQHF.

This clonotype was counted only a few times. The chain couples TRBV6-5 to TRBJ2-7, with D hard to call. Trimming left V 0 bases short and J 1 base short, with 10 bases between. The CDR3 is 15 residues long. Germline-derived CDR1 and CDR2 are MNHEY and SVGAGI. This CDR3 reads CASSYSRPGSYEQYF. DNA of the CDR3: TGTGCCAGCAGTTACTCGAGGCCAGGTTCCTACGAGCAGTACTTC.

The chain links TRBV18 to TRBJ1-1; unclear D gene. There are 13 residues in the CDR3. Germline CDR1 is KGHSH and CDR2 is LQKENI. V was trimmed by 3 bases and J by 6 bases, leaving 11 bases between them. The CDR3 sequence: CASSPLPQAEAFF. The CDR3 DNA is TGTGCCAGCTCACCTCTTCCTCAGGCTGAAGCTTTCTTT.

The gene calls are TRBV28 and TRBJ1-1; perhaps TRBD1 as D (5 bases). The CDR3 is made up of 18 amino acids. Trimming removed 7 bases at V and 1 base at J, with 25 bases between. CDR1 is MDHEN, CDR2 SYDVKM, per germline. The chain's CDR3 is CASNYRISMDFRNTEAFF. The CDR3 nucleotides are TGTGCCAGCAATTACAGGATTTCTATGGACTTTAGGAACACTGAAGCTTTCTTT.

The chain combines TRBV12-5 with TRBJ2-1; no firm D call. The CDR3 runs to 12 residues. V lost 7 bases to trimming and J lost 2 bases, with 6 bases between them. Per the germline V gene, CDR1 is LGHNT and CDR2 is FRNRAP. The CDR3 is CASASPYNEQFF. Written as DNA, the CDR3 is TGTGCTAGTGCGAGTCCCTACAATGAGCAGTTCTTC.

This chain connects TRBV7-2 to TRBJ1-4, with TRBD1 identical over 7 bases. The trim removed 9 bases at V and 8 bases at J, leaving 6 bases unmatched. This CDR3 comprises 12 residues. The germline V gene has CDR1 SGHTA and CDR2 FQGNSA. Written as DNA, the CDR3 is TGTGCCAGTCGAACAGGGGACGAAAAACTGTTTTTT. Translated: CASRTGDEKLFF.

V and J are TRBV20-1 and TRBJ1-5; the D gene is possibly TRBD1 (5 bases). In germline, CDR1 is DFQATT, CDR2 SNEGSKA (reference sequence). This CDR3 region has 13 residues. Trimming removed 5 bases at V and 4 bases at J, with 12 bases between. Written as DNA, the CDR3 is TGCAGTGCTGATGAGGGGAAGAATCAGCCCCAGCATTTT. Its protein product is CSADEGKNQPQHF.

This clonotype was detected a few times. This chain links TRBV29-1 with TRBJ2-2; unclear D gene. Per the germline V gene, CDR1 is SQVTM and CDR2 is ANQGSEA. This CDR3 has 14 residues. Trimming pared 2 bases from V and 2 bases from J, leaving 9 bases between. CDR3 sequence (DNA): TGCAGCGTTGAACGACAACTTAACACCGGGGAGCTGTTTTTT. Amino acids: CSVERQLNTGELFF.

This clonotype was recorded many times. V and J are TRBV5-5 and TRBJ2-5; D perhaps matches TRBD2 (5 bases). This CDR3 comprises 13 residues. Germline lookup yields CDR1 SGHKS and CDR2 YYEKEE (reference sequence). V was cut by 1 base and J by 7 bases, with 11 bases left in between. The CDR3 loop reads CASSLLREGTQYF. The DNA for the CDR3 is TGTGCCAGCAGCTTGCTGAGGGAAGGGACCCAGTACTTC.

CDR3 in DNA: TGTGCCAGCAGCTTTATGGTATCTGGCAATCAGCCCCAGCATTTT. Translated, it gives CASSFMVSGNQPQHF. J is TRBJ1-5 and V is TRBV7-2; D is ambiguous. This CDR3 is 15 amino acids long. Trimming shortened V by 3 bases and J by 2 bases, and 11 bases separated the two germline ends. CDR1 and CDR2 (germline): SGHTA, FQGNSA.

The chain links TRBV6-5 to TRBJ1-1; 7 bases map to TRBD1. From germline, CDR1 is MNHEY and CDR2 SVGAGI. This CDR3 spans 14 amino acids. The V segment lost 2 bases and the J segment 4 bases; nucleotides outside the gene matches: 4. CDR3 DNA: TGTGCCAGCAGTTACGGCAGGGGGGGCACTGAAGCTTTCTTT. It yields the protein CASSYGRGGTEAFF.

This clonotype was detected a few times. The V gene is TRBV20-1, the J gene TRBJ2-1; TRBD2 matches 8 bases. V trimming: 5 bases; J trimming: 7 bases; junction bases outside the gene matches: 13. The V gene's germline CDR1 is DFQATT and CDR2 SNEGSKA (reference sequence). The CDR3 sequence is 15 residues long. Here the CDR3 reads CSAPFSSGEVNEQFF. The CDR3, as DNA: TGCAGTGCTCCTTTCAGTAGCGGGGAGGTTAATGAGCAGTTCTTC.

The genes are TRBV5-1 and TRBJ1-2; 10 bases are a match to TRBD1. The J segment lost 4 bases and the V segment lost 3 bases, leaving 15 bases of the junction unmatched. The length of the CDR3 is 18 residues. In germline, CDR1 is SGHRS, CDR2 YFSETQ. CDR3 nucleotide sequence: TGCGCCAGCAGCTCCCAGGGACAGGGGATGGTCAGATCCTATGGCTACACCTTC. Translation gives CASSSQGQGMVRSYGYTF.